This T cell receptor (beta chain) appears in the sequencing data of a study of OX40 agonist ivuxolimab in advanced cancers. Broader study findings: The mean number of expanded clones was higher in CD8+ T cells than in CD4+.

Sequencing was performed with immunoSEQ multiplex PCR; in TCRdb, only in-frame clones are kept and a portion is missing. This sample has about 79,000 clones, with about nine tenths found just once. In the case of this clone: Its antigen remains unidentified.

CDR1 and CDR2 from the germline V gene are SGHNT and YENEEA. V shed 5 bases and J shed 2 bases, with 15 bases lying between them. The CDR3 length is 15 residues. Here the sequenced sample was CD4+ or CD8+ T cells sorted from blood, taken in a trial of the OX40 agonist ivuxolimab. The chain recombines TRBV11-3 with TRBJ1-1; D might be TRBD1 (6 bases). The source of this sequence is an adult with an advanced solid tumor such as melanoma, head and neck, liver or kidney cancer. CDR3 DNA sequence: TGTGCCAGCAGCCCCGGGGGGGGGCGAAACACTGAAGCTTTCTTT. Encoded protein: CASSPGGGRNTEAFF.